Following are 29 T cell receptor beta chains from one sample sequenced in a study of shared clonotypes between healthy human individuals. Sequenced by immunoSEQ multiplex PCR; TCRdb stores in-frame clones only, minus some. The data show 400,000 to 600,000 clones, with roughly 80% seen just once and about 13% held by the top ten. Sequencing was performed on PBMCs. These receptors were collected from a woman aged 40 to 49 in good health. Some clones in this sample may be carry-over from other donors' samples.

V is TRBV28 and J is TRBJ2-7, with 10 positions matching TRBD2. V lost 5 bases and J lost 4; bases outside the gene matches: 5. CDR1 MDHEN and CDR2 SYDVKM come from the germline V gene. The CDR3 runs to 14 residues. CDR3 residues: CASSVLAGLYEQYF. CDR3 bases: TGTGCCAGCAGTGTACTAGCGGGATTGTACGAGCAGTACTTC.

J is TRBJ1-1 and V is TRBV6-1; D is undetermined. V was shortened by 7 bases and J by 1 base, with 13 bases between the two germline ends. Germline assignment: CDR1 MNHNS and CDR2 SASEGT. The CDR3 runs 14 residues. CDR3 amino acids: CASTGSNRNTEAFF. CDR3 nucleotide sequence: TGTGCCAGCACCGGGTCAAACAGGAACACTGAAGCTTTCTTT.

The V call is TRBV5-6, the J call TRBJ2-5; 7 nucleotides match TRBD2. Germline lookup yields CDR1 SGHDT and CDR2 YYEEEE. This CDR3 is 15 amino acids long. The J segment lost 9 bases and the V segment lost 0 bases, leaving 11 bases of the junction unmatched. CDR3 nucleotides: TGTGCCAGCAGCTTGGCCAAGGGGCGGGGGACGGCCCAGTACTTC. It codes for CASSLAKGRGTAQYF.

This clone was counted a few times. The chain employs TRBV30 and TRBJ2-7, with D unclear. Deletions cut 3 bases from V and 5 bases from J, with 14 bases between. This CDR3 spans 13 amino acids. CDR1 is GTSNPN and CDR2 is SVGIG in the germline V gene (reference sequence). CDR3 DNA: TGTGCCTGGAGCCTAAATAGAGCCAACGAGCAGTACTTC. Its translation is CAWSLNRANEQYF.

V is TRBV5-1 and J is TRBJ2-1; D is unclear. V was clipped by 4 bases and J by 7 bases, with 12 bases between them. Germline V gives CDR1 SGHRS, CDR2 YFSETQ. The CDR3 totals 13 residues. In DNA, the CDR3 is TGCGCCAGCAGCCCGCTAGTGAGGAATGAGCAGTTCTTC. Translated, it gives CASSPLVRNEQFF. The full variable domain, its missing parts supplied by reference TRBV5-1 and TRBJ2-1, is KAGVTQTPRYLIKTRGQQVTLSCSPISGHRSVSWYQQTPGQGLQFLFEYFSETQRNKGNFPGRFSGRQFSNSRSEMNVSTLELGDSALYLCASSPLVRNEQFFGPGTRLTVL.

In its sample, this clone was seen once. The chain combines TRBV30 with TRBJ1-2; 8 positions match TRBD1. The CDR3 spans 17 residues. J gave up 3 bases and V 0 bases, and 12 bases lay outside the gene matches. The V gene's germline CDR1 is GTSNPN and CDR2 SVGIG (reference sequence). The CDR3 bases are TGTGCCTGGAGTGTGAGAAAGCAGGGGGCGCCGGACTATGGCTACACCTTC. Protein: CAWSVRKQGAPDYGYTF.

The chain employs TRBV7-9 and TRBJ2-7; no clear D. This CDR3 has 13 residues. Germline V lookup: CDR1 SEHNR, CDR2 FQNEAQ (reference sequence). The V and J ends lost 0 bases and 7 bases respectively, with 10 bases between them. As DNA, the CDR3 is TGTGCCAGCAGCTTAGCGCCGGTGGGGGAGCAGTACTTC. Protein product: CASSLAPVGEQYF.

This chain connects TRBV9 to TRBJ1-2, with no clear D. The CDR3 consists of 13 residues. Trimming shortened V by 4 bases and J by 8 bases, and 15 bases separated the two germline ends. The germline gives CDR1 SGDLS, CDR2 YYNGEE. The CDR3 sequence: CASSSRTGLGYTF. In nucleotides, the CDR3 is TGTGCCAGCAGCTCCCGGACTGGCTTGGGCTACACCTTC.

The rearrangement links TRBV19 to TRBJ2-7; TRBD1 matches at 10 bases. Germline CDR1 is LNHDA and CDR2 is SQIVND (reference sequence). V trimming: 3 bases; J trimming: 3 bases; junction bases outside the gene matches: 8. The CDR3 is 16 residues long. The CDR3 nucleotides are TGTGCCAGTAGTATGTTGGCGGGACAGGGGCACTACGAGCAGTACTTC. Protein sequence: CASSMLAGQGHYEQYF.

The rearrangement joins TRBV28 to TRBJ2-3; TRBD1 matches 8 bases. J gave up 1 base and V 6 bases, and 12 bases lay outside the gene matches. The length of the CDR3 is 17 residues. CDR1 and CDR2 from the germline V gene are MDHEN and SYDVKM. The CDR3 region is CASSPTRTGFGTDTQYF. DNA for the CDR3: TGTGCCAGCAGCCCAACTCGGACAGGGTTTGGCACAGATACGCAGTATTTT.

As concerns this clone: Other nucleotide sequences from this sample produce the same CDR3. The chain combines TRBV7-9 with TRBJ2-4; no definite D call. The CDR3 is 12 amino acids. The germline CDR1 and CDR2 sequences are SEHNR and FQNEAQ (reference sequence). Trimming removed 6 bases from V and 8 bases from J, with 11 bases in between. The CDR3 DNA reads TGTGCCAGCAGGTCCGATGGGTACATTCAGTACTTC. Encoded protein: CASRSDGYIQYF.

The chain joins TRBV11-1 to TRBJ2-1; D possibly corresponds to TRBD2 (6 bases). CDR3 length: 16 residues. CDR1 and CDR2 (germline): SGHAT, FQDESV (reference sequence). V lost 1 base to trimming and J lost 9 bases, with 19 bases between them. In nucleotides, the CDR3 is TGTGCCAGCAGCTTAGGGGGTCGGGAGCGGGCTGGTGAGCAGTTCTTC. This sequence encodes CASSLGGRERAGEQFF. Using reference TRBV11-1 and TRBJ2-1 for the parts outside the CDR3, the full variable domain is EAEVAQSPRYKITEKSQAVAFWCDPISGHATLYWYRQILGQGPELLVQFQDESVVDDSQLPKDRFSAERLKGVDSTLKIQPAELGDSAMYLCASSLGGRERAGEQFFGPGTRLTVL.

This sequence joins TRBV11-2 and TRBJ2-7, with a weak D call TRBD1 (6 bases). V was clipped by 1 base and J by 2 bases, with 12 bases between them. Germline V gene sequence: CDR1 SGHAT, CDR2 FQNNGV. The CDR3 runs to 15 residues. CDR3 in amino acids: CASSLVRGGPYEQYF. Written as DNA, the CDR3 is TGTGCCAGCAGCTTAGTTCGTGGGGGCCCCTACGAGCAGTACTTC.

J is TRBJ1-3 and V is TRBV5-8; no firm D call. CDR3 length: 15 amino acids. Trimming removed 4 bases at V and 0 bases at J, with 11 bases between. CDR1 is SGHTS, CDR2 YDEGEE, per germline. Written as DNA, the CDR3 is TGTGCCAGCAGCCCGAACAGAGTCTCTGGAAACACCATATATTTT. Translation gives CASSPNRVSGNTIYF.

This clone is a singleton in its sample. V usage is TRBV7-2 and J usage is TRBJ2-5; 9 nucleotides line up with TRBD1. Germline V gene data show CDR1 as SGHTA and CDR2 as FQGNSA. The J segment lost 2 bases and the V segment lost 5 bases, leaving 3 bases of the junction unmatched. This CDR3 is 14 amino acids long. As DNA, the CDR3 is TGTGCCAGCAGCAGACAGGGGGGGCAAGAGACCCAGTACTTC. Its translation is CASSRQGGQETQYF.

This clone was counted a single time. V gene TRBV11-1 combines with J gene TRBJ2-7, with 9 bases fitting TRBD1. The germline V gene encodes CDR1 SGHAT and CDR2 FQDESV (reference sequence). This CDR3 is 15 amino acids long. V dropped 8 bases and J dropped 5; count of bases not matched to a gene: 13. CDR3 sequence: CASQAGTGSFHEQYF. The CDR3 DNA sequence: TGTGCCAGCCAAGCCGGGACAGGGAGTTTCCACGAGCAGTACTTC. The full variable domain, with the rest looked up from reference TRBV11-1 and TRBJ2-7, is EAEVAQSPRYKITEKSQAVAFWCDPISGHATLYWYRQILGQGPELLVQFQDESVVDDSQLPKDRFSAERLKGVDSTLKIQPAELGDSAMYLCASQAGTGSFHEQYFGPGTRLTVT.

The chain joins TRBV5-1 to TRBJ1-2; tentatively, D is TRBD1 (5 bases). The ends were cut back, 0 bases at V and 3 bases at J, with 9 bases in the middle. The CDR3 contains 14 residues. Germline V gene lookup returns CDR1 SGHRS and CDR2 YFSETQ. The CDR3 sequence: CASSLDPRDYGYTF. The CDR3 DNA reads as TGCGCCAGCAGCTTGGACCCCAGGGACTATGGCTACACCTTC. The full variable domain, in which reference TRBV5-1 and TRBJ1-2 provide the parts outside the CDR3, is KAGVTQTPRYLIKTRGQQVTLSCSPISGHRSVSWYQQTPGQGLQFLFEYFSETQRNKGNFPGRFSGRQFSNSRSEMNVSTLELGDSALYLCASSLDPRDYGYTFGSGTRLTVV.

CDR3 in DNA: TGTGCCAGCAGCTTACCTCAAGACGGAGCCTTGAACACCGGGGAGCTGTTTTTT. This gives the protein CASSLPQDGALNTGELFF. This sequence joins TRBV7-8 and TRBJ2-2; D ambiguous. Looked up from germline, CDR1 is SGHVS and CDR2 is FQNEAQ. The CDR3 contains 18 residues. V gave up 2 bases and J gave up 1 base, with 17 bases separating them.

This clone was found once. The V call is TRBV27, the J call TRBJ1-1; D unresolved. V was cut by 3 bases and J by 1 base, with 12 bases left in between. Germline CDR1 reads MNHEY; CDR2 reads SMNVEV (reference sequence). The CDR3 is 15 amino acids. The CDR3: CASSFQRLRNTEAFF. CDR3 nucleotide sequence: TGTGCCAGCAGTTTTCAAAGGTTGAGGAACACTGAAGCTTTCTTT.

J is TRBJ1-4 and V is TRBV19; perhaps TRBD1 as D (6 bases). The V end was cut by 1 base, the J end by 5 bases, with 11 bases between. The CDR3 totals 15 residues. CDR1 is LNHDA, CDR2 SQIVND, per germline (reference sequence). The CDR3 region is CASSIATGMNEKLFF. The CDR3 DNA reads as TGTGCCAGTAGTATAGCTACAGGGATGAATGAAAAACTGTTTTTT.

The CDR3 region has the DNA TGTGCCAGCAGTGAAGGCAGGGGGCAAAACGGGGAGCTGTTTTTT. Translated: CASSEGRGQNGELFF. The chain uses TRBV2 and TRBJ2-2, with TRBD1 matching over 8 bases. V lost 1 base, J lost 7 bases, and 5 bases stayed unmatched. CDR1 is SNHLY, CDR2 FYNNEI, per germline. The CDR3 sequence is 15 residues long.

The CDR3 DNA sequence: TGTGCCAGCAGCCTACGACGGTCACAACGGCGGGCTTTCTTT. Translating it yields CASSLRRSQRRAFF. V usage is TRBV28 and J usage is TRBJ1-1; D is uncertain. Germline assignment: CDR1 MDHEN and CDR2 SYDVKM. V was cut by 6 bases and J by 11 bases, with 22 bases left in between. This CDR3 contains 14 residues.

This chain joins TRBV2 and TRBJ2-3; 9 nucleotides agree with TRBD1. The CDR3 runs to 15 residues. The germline gives CDR1 SNHLY, CDR2 FYNNEI. V dropped 6 bases and J dropped 2; count of bases not matched to a gene: 6. The CDR3 nucleotides are TGTGCCAGCAGCATTACAGGGGGCCCCACAGATACGCAGTATTTT. This translates into CASSITGGPTDTQYF.

The chain carries TRBV27 and TRBJ1-5; 9 positions agree with TRBD1. V lost 6 bases to trimming and J lost 7 bases; unmatched junction nucleotides: 7. The germline CDR1 and CDR2 sequences are MNHEY and SMNVEV (reference sequence). This CDR3 has 14 residues. CDR3 coding DNA: TGTGCCAGCAGACCCACAGGGGGCCGGCAGCCCCAGCATTTT. Translation: CASRPTGGRQPQHF.

The rearrangement links TRBV7-8 to TRBJ2-7; tentative D call: TRBD2 (6 bases). The germline V gene has CDR1 SGHVS and CDR2 FQNEAQ. Deletions cut 7 bases from V and 6 bases from J, with 16 bases between. The CDR3 spans 13 residues. The CDR3 coding sequence is TGTGCCAGCACTGAGGGTATCGGGGGCGAGCAGTACTTC. Protein: CASTEGIGGEQYF.

This rearrangement joins TRBV28 to TRBJ1-1; D call uncertain. This CDR3 has 13 residues. Germline CDR1 MDHEN, CDR2 SYDVKM. V was shortened by 5 bases and J by 7 bases, with 14 bases between the two germline ends. For the CDR3, the DNA is TGTGCCAGCAGTCACCCGCGGCGGAGTGAAGCTTTCTTT. Translated, it gives CASSHPRRSEAFF.

The chain uses TRBV4-2 and TRBJ2-5; 15 bases match TRBD2. The CDR3 extends over 20 amino acids. J lost 5 bases, V lost 0 bases, and 13 bases had no gene match. Germline V lookup: CDR1 LGHNA, CDR2 YNFKEQ. CDR3 in DNA: TGTGCCAGCAGCCAAGATCCCCTGAGGACTAGCGGGAGGGATGGGGAGACCCAGTACTTC. Encoded protein: CASSQDPLRTSGRDGETQYF.

This rearrangement joins TRBV2 to TRBJ2-1; TRBD2 aligns across 12 bases. Germline-derived CDR1 and CDR2 are SNHLY and FYNNEI. Germline trimming cut 4 bases from V and 10 bases from J; bases unmatched to any gene: 11. The CDR3 length is 16 residues. CDR3 loop: CASSAGVLAGGGEQFF. The CDR3 DNA reads as TGTGCCAGCAGTGCTGGGGTACTAGCGGGAGGTGGGGAGCAGTTCTTC.

The chain employs TRBV6-5 and TRBJ1-1, with TRBD1 as a possible D gene (6 bases). V was cut by 5 bases and J by 7 bases, with 17 bases left in between. Looked up from germline, CDR1 is MNHEY and CDR2 is SVGAGI. The CDR3 runs to 14 residues. CDR3 sequence: CASSGLGGGGEAFF. CDR3 sequence (DNA): TGTGCCAGCAGTGGACTGGGGGGGGGCGGTGAAGCTTTCTTT.